This TCR beta chain comes out of a study of shared clonotypes between healthy human individuals. TCRdb's table, derived via immunoSEQ multiplex PCR, lists solely in-frame clones and lacks some. The sample comprises 2 million to 2.5 million clones, nearly 97% of which are singletons, and approximately 0.13% rests with the top ten. V shed 4 bases and J 5 bases; nucleotides not matched to a gene: 15. The length of the CDR3 is 18 residues. Germline CDR1 is SGHRS and CDR2 is YFSETQ. A CD45RA+ naive subset and a CD45RA-negative memory subset were split from CD4+ cells. The material sequenced was naive CD4+ T cells sorted from blood. Subset defined: CD45RA+ positively selected. V gene TRBV5-1 combines with J gene TRBJ2-5; 12 positions agree with TRBD2. The sequence was obtained from a man younger than 30 in good health. The CDR3 here is CASSRGRTSGEIQETQYF. Here the CDR3 DNA reads TGCGCCAGCAGCCGAGGAAGGACTAGCGGGGAAATCCAGGAGACCCAGTACTTC.